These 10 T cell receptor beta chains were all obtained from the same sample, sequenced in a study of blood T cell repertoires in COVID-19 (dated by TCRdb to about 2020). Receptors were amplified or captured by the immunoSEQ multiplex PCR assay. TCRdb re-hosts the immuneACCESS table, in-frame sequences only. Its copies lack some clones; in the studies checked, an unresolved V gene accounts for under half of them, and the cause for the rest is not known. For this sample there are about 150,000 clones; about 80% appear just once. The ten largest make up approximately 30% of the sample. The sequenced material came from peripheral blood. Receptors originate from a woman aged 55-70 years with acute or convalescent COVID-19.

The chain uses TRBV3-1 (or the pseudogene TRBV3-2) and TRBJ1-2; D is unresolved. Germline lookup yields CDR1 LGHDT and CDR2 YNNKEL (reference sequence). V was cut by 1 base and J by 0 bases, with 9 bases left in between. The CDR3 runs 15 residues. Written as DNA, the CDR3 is TGTGCCAGCAGCCAAGGAGACTCCGCTAACTATGGCTACACCTTC. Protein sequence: CASSQGDSANYGYTF.

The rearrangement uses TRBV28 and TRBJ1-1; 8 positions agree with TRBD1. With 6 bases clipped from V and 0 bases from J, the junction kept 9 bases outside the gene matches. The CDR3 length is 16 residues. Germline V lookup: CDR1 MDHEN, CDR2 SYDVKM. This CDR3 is CASRDRDRSMNTEAFF. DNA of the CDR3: TGTGCCAGCAGGGACCGGGACAGGAGTATGAACACTGAAGCTTTCTTT. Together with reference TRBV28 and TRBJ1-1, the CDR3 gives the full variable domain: DVKVTQSSRYLVKRTGEKVFLECVQDMDHENMFWYRQDPGLGLRLIYFSYDVKMKEKGDIPEGYSVSREKKERFSLILESASTNQTSMYLCASRDRDRSMNTEAFFGQGTRLTVV.

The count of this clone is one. The CDR3 DNA reads as TGCAGCGTAGACGGACTAGCGGCGCTCCAAGAGACCCAGTACTTC. Translating it yields CSVDGLAALQETQYF. The J gene is TRBJ2-5, the V gene TRBV29-1, with 10 bases aligning to TRBD2. The CDR3 extends over 15 amino acids. Germline CDR1 reads SQVTM; CDR2 reads ANQGSEA. The junction had 8 bases not matched to a gene; V was cut back by 6 bases and J by 1 base.

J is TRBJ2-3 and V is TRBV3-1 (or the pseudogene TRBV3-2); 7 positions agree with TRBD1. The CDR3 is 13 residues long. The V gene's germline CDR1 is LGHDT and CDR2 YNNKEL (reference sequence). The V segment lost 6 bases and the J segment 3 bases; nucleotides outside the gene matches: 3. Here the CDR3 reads CASRQTGTDTQYF. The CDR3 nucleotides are TGTGCCAGCAGGCAGACAGGGACAGATACGCAGTATTTT.

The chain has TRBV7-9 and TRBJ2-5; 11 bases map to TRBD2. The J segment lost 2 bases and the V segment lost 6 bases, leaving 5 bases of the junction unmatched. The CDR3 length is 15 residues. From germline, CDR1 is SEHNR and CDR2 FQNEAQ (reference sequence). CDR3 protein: CASSSSGGSQETQYF. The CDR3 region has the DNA TGTGCCAGCAGTTCTAGCGGGGGGTCACAAGAGACCCAGTACTTC.

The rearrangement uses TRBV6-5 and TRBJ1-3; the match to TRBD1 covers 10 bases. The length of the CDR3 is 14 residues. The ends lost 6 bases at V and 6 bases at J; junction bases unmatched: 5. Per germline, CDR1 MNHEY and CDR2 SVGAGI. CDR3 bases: TGTGCCAGCAGCCCCGGGACAGGGGTAAACACCATATATTTT. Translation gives CASSPGTGVNTIYF.

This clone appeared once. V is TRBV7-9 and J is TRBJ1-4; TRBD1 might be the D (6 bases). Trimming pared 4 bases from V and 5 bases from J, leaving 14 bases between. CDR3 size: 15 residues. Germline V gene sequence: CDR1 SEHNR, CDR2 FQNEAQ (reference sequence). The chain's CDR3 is CASSSQGMENEKLFF. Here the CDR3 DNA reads TGTGCCAGCAGCTCCCAGGGGATGGAGAATGAAAAACTGTTTTTT.

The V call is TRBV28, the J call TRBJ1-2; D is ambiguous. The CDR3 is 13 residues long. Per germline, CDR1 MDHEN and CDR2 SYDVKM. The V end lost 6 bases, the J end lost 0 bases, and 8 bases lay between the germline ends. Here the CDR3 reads CASSQRANYGYTF. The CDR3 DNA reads TGTGCCAGCAGCCAGCGGGCTAACTATGGCTACACCTTC.

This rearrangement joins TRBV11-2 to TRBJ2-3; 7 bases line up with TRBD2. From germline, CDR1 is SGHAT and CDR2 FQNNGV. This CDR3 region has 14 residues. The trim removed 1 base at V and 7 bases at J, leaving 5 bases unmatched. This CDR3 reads CASSLGVGGNTQYF. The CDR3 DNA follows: TGTGCCAGCAGCTTAGGAGTCGGGGGGAATACGCAGTATTTT.

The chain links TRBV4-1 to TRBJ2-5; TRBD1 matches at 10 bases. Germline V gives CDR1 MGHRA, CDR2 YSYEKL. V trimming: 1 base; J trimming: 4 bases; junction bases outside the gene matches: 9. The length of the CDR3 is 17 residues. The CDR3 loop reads CASSQGSGQGRGETQYF. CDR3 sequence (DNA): TGCGCCAGCAGCCAAGGTTCGGGACAGGGGCGAGGAGAGACCCAGTACTTC.